These 27 T cell receptor beta chains share one sample of origin, sequenced in a study of shared clonotypes between healthy human individuals. The table came from immunoSEQ multiplex PCR; TCRdb's copy has only in-frame clones and leaves some out. This sample has about 460,000 clones, with around 77% found just once. Sequences were obtained from PBMCs. The source is a middle-aged woman in good health. Some clones in this sample may be carry-over from other donors' samples.

The J gene is TRBJ2-5, the V gene TRBV27, with TRBD2 matching 11 bases. Trimming took 6 bases from V and 1 from J; bases not matched to a gene: 1. The CDR3 totals 14 residues. Per the germline V gene, CDR1 is MNHEY and CDR2 is SMNVEV (reference sequence). The CDR3 here is CASRGTSGQETQYF. In DNA, the CDR3 is TGTGCCAGCAGAGGGACTAGCGGCCAAGAGACCCAGTACTTC.

This clone appeared a few times. The chain couples TRBV2 to TRBJ1-5; D is unresolved. The CDR3 totals 13 residues. The V gene's germline CDR1 is SNHLY and CDR2 FYNNEI. Between the trimmed V and J ends, which lost 7 bases and 0 bases, there was a span of 7 bases. CDR3 sequence: CASTGNSNQPQHF. The CDR3 nucleotides read TGTGCCAGCACTGGGAATAGCAATCAGCCCCAGCATTTT.

CDR3 sequence reads: CASSSGTSGIRDEQFF. The DNA of the CDR3 is TGTGCCAGCAGTTCCGGGACTAGCGGGATTCGGGATGAGCAGTTCTTC. The J gene is TRBJ2-1, the V gene TRBV27; TRBD2 matches at 13 bases. Germline CDR1 reads MNHEY; CDR2 reads SMNVEV (reference sequence). J gave up 8 bases and V 4 bases, and 8 bases lay outside the gene matches. The CDR3 is made up of 16 amino acids.

The chain recombines TRBV19 with TRBJ2-5; possible D gene TRBD1, 6 bases. The J call could be wrong; TRBJ2-7 is a better fit for the DNA end. Germline V gene sequence: CDR1 LNHDA, CDR2 SQIVND (reference sequence). CDR3 length: 14 amino acids. CDR3 amino acids: CASSTGQNSYEQYF. The CDR3 DNA reads as TGTGCCAGTAGTACGGGACAAAACTCCTACGAGCAGTACTTC.

The rearrangement uses TRBV25-1 and TRBJ2-7; TRBD2 aligns across 8 bases. The V segment lost 4 bases and the J segment 3 bases; nucleotides outside the gene matches: 8. CDR1 and CDR2 (germline): MGHDK, SYGVNS. The CDR3 contains 15 residues. CDR3 sequence: CASSGPAGAVYEQYF. The CDR3 DNA sequence: TGTGCCAGCAGTGGCCCAGCGGGAGCAGTCTACGAGCAGTACTTC.

V and J are TRBV5-4 and TRBJ2-5; TRBD2 might be the D (7 bases). CDR3 length: 15 amino acids. V lost 0 bases and J 4 bases, leaving 13 bases between the germline ends. CDR1 and CDR2 from the germline V gene are SGHNT and YYREEE (reference sequence). CDR3 nucleotides: TGTGCCAGCAGCTTGGGGGGGGGCTCAGGAGAGACCCAGTACTTC. Its protein product is CASSLGGGSGETQYF.

The V call is TRBV7-8, the J call TRBJ2-4; D remains unclear. Trimming stripped 5 bases from V and 3 bases from J, with 11 bases between. This CDR3 comprises 14 residues. Germline V CDR1 and CDR2: SGHVS, FQNEAQ. CDR3 coding DNA: TGTGCCAGCAGCCCAAGTACGGGCAAAAACATTCAGTACTTC. It is translated as CASSPSTGKNIQYF. The full variable domain, completed using reference TRBV7-8 and TRBJ2-4, is GAGVSQSPRYKVAKRGQDVALRCDPISGHVSLFWYQQALGQGPEFLTYFQNEAQLDKSGLPSDRFFAERPEGSVSTLKIQRTQQEDSAVYLCASSPSTGKNIQYFGAGTRLSVL.

The V gene is TRBV30, the J gene TRBJ2-7, with 8 bases identical to TRBD1. CDR3 length: 12 residues. The trim removed 5 bases at V and 4 bases at J, leaving 4 bases unmatched. Germline assignment: CDR1 GTSNPN and CDR2 SVGIG (reference sequence). The CDR3 coding sequence is TGTGCCTGGGGACAGGGCGGGTACGAGCAGTACTTC. This translates into CAWGQGGYEQYF.

V and J are TRBV11-2 and TRBJ2-7, with TRBD2 matching over 7 bases. There are 14 residues in the CDR3. The trim removed 3 bases at V and 1 base at J, leaving 3 bases unmatched. The germline CDR1 and CDR2 sequences are SGHAT and FQNNGV. The CDR3 protein is CASSFGGGSYEQYF. The CDR3 DNA sequence: TGTGCCAGCAGCTTTGGCGGGGGTTCCTACGAGCAGTACTTC.

About this clone: A single base separates this from a much larger clone, so it may be a read error. The sample holds other DNA sequences that translate to the same CDR3. V usage is TRBV27 and J usage is TRBJ2-1, with D unresolved. The CDR3 totals 15 residues. V gave up 6 bases and J gave up 2 bases, with 14 bases separating them. Germline V gene lookup returns CDR1 MNHEY and CDR2 SMNVEV (reference sequence). CDR3 residues: CASSRAGFTYNEQFF. The DNA for the CDR3 is TGTGCCAGCAGCCGCGCCGGGTTTACCTACAATGAGCAGTTCTTC.

Points on this clone: A read error is likely here: a far larger clone is one base away. This CDR3 is also generated by other DNA sequences in the sample. CDR3 DNA sequence: TGTGCCTGGAGTACCTCACGCGTTAGTGCCGGGGAGCTGTTTTTT. Translating gives CAWSTSRVSAGELFF. The V and J genes are TRBV30 and TRBJ2-2; D is uncertain. The CDR3 is made up of 15 amino acids. From germline, CDR1 is GTSNPN and CDR2 SVGIG (reference sequence). V lost 2 bases and J 6 bases, leaving 16 bases between the germline ends.

The rearrangement links TRBV7-9 to TRBJ2-1; D uncertain. The V and J ends lost 5 bases and 4 bases respectively, with 21 bases between them. This CDR3 is 17 amino acids long. Per germline, CDR1 SEHNR and CDR2 FQNEAQ (reference sequence). The CDR3 protein is CASSLPMRWVGYNEQFF. CDR3 nucleotide sequence: TGTGCCAGCAGCCTCCCTATGAGGTGGGTAGGGTACAATGAGCAGTTCTTC. Drawing the rest from reference TRBV7-9 and TRBJ2-1, the complete variable domain is DTGVSQNPRHKITKRGQNVTFRCDPISEHNRLYWYRQTLGQGPEFLTYFQNEAQLEKSRLLSDRFSAERPKGSFSTLEIQRTEQGDSAMYLCASSLPMRWVGYNEQFFGPGTRLTVL.

This clone was counted between two and nine times. This sequence joins TRBV1 and TRBJ2-3; the table names TRBD2, a call not compared with the DNA. TRBV1 is a pseudogene locus. The CDR3 consists of 18 residues. CDR3 in amino acids: CTSSQAYSGRRGTDTQYF. The CDR3 region has the DNA TGCACCAGCAGCCAAGCTTATAGCGGGAGGAGGGGCACAGATACGCAGTATTTT.

This clone was observed at least ten times. The CDR3: CASSQGALPYEQYF. As DNA, the CDR3 is TGTGCCAGTTCACAGGGGGCTCTCCCCTACGAGCAGTACTTC. V is TRBV2 and J is TRBJ2-7, with TRBD1 matching 9 bases. CDR3 length equals 14 residues. V lost 9 bases, J lost 2 bases, and 8 bases stayed unmatched. Germline V gene sequence: CDR1 SNHLY, CDR2 FYNNEI.

The chain is built from TRBV28 and TRBJ2-7; D assignment may be TRBD1 or TRBD2 (5 bases each). This CDR3 region has 15 residues. CDR1 and CDR2 (germline): MDHEN, SYDVKM. V was pared by 6 bases and J by 2 bases, with 17 bases between. This chain's CDR3 is CASSLNPGRAYEQYF. In nucleotides, the CDR3 is TGTGCCAGCAGCCTAAATCCGGGACGGGCCTACGAGCAGTACTTC.

The rearrangement joins TRBV19 to TRBJ2-3, with 11 bases identical to TRBD1. The CDR3 totals 15 residues. Germline CDR1 is LNHDA and CDR2 is SQIVND (reference sequence). V gave up 7 bases and J gave up 1 base; unmatched junction bases: 4. DNA for the CDR3: TGTGCCAGTACTAGGACAGGGGGCGGCACAGATACGCAGTATTTT. Its protein product is CASTRTGGGTDTQYF.

This clone was detected only once. The chain recombines TRBV5-1 with TRBJ2-2; D is possibly TRBD2 (5 bases). From germline, CDR1 is SGHRS and CDR2 YFSETQ. With 4 bases removed from V and 0 bases from J, the gap between germline ends came to 13 bases. This CDR3 contains 16 residues. Written as DNA, the CDR3 is TGCGCCAGCAGCAACGGTAGAGGGTCGAACACCGGGGAGCTGTTTTTT. Translating it yields CASSNGRGSNTGELFF. Together with reference TRBV5-1 and TRBJ2-2, the CDR3 gives the full variable domain: KAGVTQTPRYLIKTRGQQVTLSCSPISGHRSVSWYQQTPGQGLQFLFEYFSETQRNKGNFPGRFSGRQFSNSRSEMNVSTLELGDSALYLCASSNGRGSNTGELFFGEGSRLTVL.

This clone came up many times. This chain uses TRBV28 with TRBJ1-3; D remains ambiguous. The CDR3 sequence is 15 residues long. V lost 3 bases and J 0 bases, leaving 9 bases between the germline ends. Germline V lookup: CDR1 MDHEN, CDR2 SYDVKM. The CDR3 protein is CASSLTVLSGNTIYF. The CDR3 DNA reads as TGTGCCAGCAGTTTGACCGTCCTCTCTGGAAACACCATATATTTT.

The chain is built from TRBV11-2 and TRBJ2-5, with 7 positions matching TRBD1. Germline loops: CDR1 SGHAT, CDR2 FQNNGV. With V trimmed by 4 bases and J by 4 bases, 12 bases remained unmatched. CDR3 length: 16 residues. CDR3 region: CASSSDRVSNLETQYF. The CDR3 coding sequence is TGTGCCAGCAGCTCCGACAGGGTTTCGAATCTAGAGACCCAGTACTTC.

The chain employs TRBV2 and TRBJ2-1, with D possibly being TRBD2 (5 bases). V lost 7 bases and J 0 bases, leaving 13 bases between the germline ends. The germline V gene encodes CDR1 SNHLY and CDR2 FYNNEI. CDR3 length: 15 residues. The DNA for the CDR3 is TGTGCCAGCATTATAGGACTGGACTCCTACAATGAGCAGTTCTTC. It encodes CASIIGLDSYNEQFF.

The chain uses TRBV18 and TRBJ1-2; D may be TRBD1 (5 bases). Trimming shortened V by 3 bases and J by 3 bases, and 8 bases separated the two germline ends. This CDR3 has 13 residues. CDR1 and CDR2 (germline): KGHSH, LQKENI. The CDR3 DNA reads TGTGCCAGCTCACCGTTCAGGGACTATGGCTACACCTTC. Residues: CASSPFRDYGYTF.

This clone was detected a few times. The chain uses TRBV28 and TRBJ2-7; possibly TRBD2 for D (6 bases). The CDR3 has 14 amino acids. Trimming stripped 5 bases from V and 3 bases from J, with 14 bases between. Germline CDR1 reads MDHEN; CDR2 reads SYDVKM. The CDR3 spells CASSTSSAFYEQYF. The CDR3 DNA reads TGTGCCAGCAGTACCTCTAGCGCCTTCTACGAGCAGTACTTC.

The chain recombines TRBV4-1 with TRBJ1-2, with D possibly being TRBD1 (5 bases). Germline lookup yields CDR1 MGHRA and CDR2 YSYEKL. The CDR3 runs to 16 residues. The V gene lost 1 base and the J gene lost 0 bases, with 12 bases spanning the gap. CDR3 nucleotide sequence: TGCGCCAGCAGCCAAGTAGGGGCCCGAGCTAACTATGGCTACACCTTC. It is translated as CASSQVGARANYGYTF.

As concerns this clone: This probably arose from a read error, given a far larger clone one base away. The V call is TRBV5-6, the J call TRBJ1-1; D not resolved. The germline CDR1 and CDR2 sequences are SGHDT and YYEEEE. V gave up 2 bases and J gave up 6 bases, with 17 bases separating them. The CDR3 totals 15 residues. CDR3 in amino acids: CASSFLGLENAEAFF. The CDR3 DNA is TGTGCCAGCAGCTTTTTAGGGTTGGAAAATGCTGAAGCTTTCTTT.

This chain connects TRBV15 to TRBJ1-4; 9 nucleotides agree with TRBD1. This CDR3 has 15 amino acids. Germline V lookup: CDR1 LNHNV, CDR2 YYDKDF (reference sequence). The V gene end was trimmed by 5 bases and the J gene end by 5 bases; junction bases not matched to a gene: 6. The CDR3 sequence is CATSSRTGANEKLFF. CDR3 DNA: TGTGCCACCAGCTCGCGGACAGGGGCGAATGAAAAACTGTTTTTT.

This sequence joins TRBV7-9 and TRBJ1-1; no clear D. Trimming took off 1 base at V and 3 bases at J, with 6 bases between the two ends. CDR3 size: 13 residues. From germline, CDR1 is SEHNR and CDR2 FQNEAQ (reference sequence). CDR3 in amino acids: CASSLGVYTEAFF. The CDR3, as DNA: TGTGCCAGCAGCTTAGGGGTATACACTGAAGCTTTCTTT.

This sequence joins TRBV10-1 and TRBJ2-7; D possibly matches TRBD1 or TRBD2 (6 bases each). The CDR3 has 14 amino acids. V dropped 3 bases and J dropped 6 bases, with 15 bases sitting between them. Germline CDR1 reads WNHNN; CDR2 reads SYGVQD (reference sequence). The chain's CDR3 is CASSDPGAAAEQYF. The CDR3 region has the DNA TGCGCCAGCAGTGACCCGGGGGCTGCTGCCGAGCAGTACTTC.